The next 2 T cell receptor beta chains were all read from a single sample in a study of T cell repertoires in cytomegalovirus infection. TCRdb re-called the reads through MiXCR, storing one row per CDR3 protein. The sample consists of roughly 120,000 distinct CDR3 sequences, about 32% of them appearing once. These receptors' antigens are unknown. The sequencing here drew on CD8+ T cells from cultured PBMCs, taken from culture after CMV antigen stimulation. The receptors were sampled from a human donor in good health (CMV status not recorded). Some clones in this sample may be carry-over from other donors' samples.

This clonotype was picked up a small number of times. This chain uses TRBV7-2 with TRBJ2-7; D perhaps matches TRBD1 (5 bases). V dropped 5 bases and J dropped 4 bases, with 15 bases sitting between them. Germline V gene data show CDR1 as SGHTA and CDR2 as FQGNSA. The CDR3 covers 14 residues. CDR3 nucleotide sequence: TGTGCCAGCAGCGTAGGAATTGGGGCTTACGAGCAGTACTTC. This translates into CASSVGIGAYEQYF.

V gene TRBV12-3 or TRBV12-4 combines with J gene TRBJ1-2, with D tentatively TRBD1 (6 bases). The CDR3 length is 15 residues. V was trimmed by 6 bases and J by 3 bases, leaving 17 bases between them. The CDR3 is CASSHGLGADYGYTF. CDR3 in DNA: TGTGCCAGCAGCCACGGGCTGGGGGCGGACTATGGCTACACCTTC.